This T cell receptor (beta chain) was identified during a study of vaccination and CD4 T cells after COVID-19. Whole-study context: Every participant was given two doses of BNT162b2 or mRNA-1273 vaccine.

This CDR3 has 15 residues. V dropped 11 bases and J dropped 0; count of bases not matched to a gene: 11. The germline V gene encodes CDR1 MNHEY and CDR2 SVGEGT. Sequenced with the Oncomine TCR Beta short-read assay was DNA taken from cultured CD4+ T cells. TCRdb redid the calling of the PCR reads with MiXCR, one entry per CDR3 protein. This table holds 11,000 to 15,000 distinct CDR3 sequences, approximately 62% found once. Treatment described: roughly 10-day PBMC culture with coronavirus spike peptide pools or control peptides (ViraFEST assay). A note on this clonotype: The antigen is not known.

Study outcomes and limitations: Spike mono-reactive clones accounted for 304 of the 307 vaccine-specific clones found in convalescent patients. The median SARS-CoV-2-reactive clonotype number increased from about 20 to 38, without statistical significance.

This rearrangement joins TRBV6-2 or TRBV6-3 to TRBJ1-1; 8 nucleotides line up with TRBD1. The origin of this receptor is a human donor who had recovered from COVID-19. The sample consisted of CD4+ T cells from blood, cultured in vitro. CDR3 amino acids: CAGRFRGLMNTEAFF. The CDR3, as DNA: TGTGCCGGTAGATTCAGGGGGCTGATGAACACTGAAGCTTTCTTT.